The entry below gives a single T cell receptor beta chain sequence along with its context. This entry belongs to a study of OX40 agonist ivuxolimab in advanced cancers. V was cut by 6 bases and J by 0 bases, with 6 bases left in between. The CDR3 totals 13 residues. The V gene's germline CDR1 is SGHNT and CDR2 YYREEE (reference sequence). Produced via immunoSEQ multiplex PCR; TCRdb's table is partial and in-frame only. Among 30,000 to 40,000 clones listed, about 82% were seen once. This clonotype was sampled from an adult with an advanced solid tumor such as melanoma, head and neck, liver or kidney cancer. The specimen comprised CD4+ or CD8+ T cells sorted from blood, sampled in a trial of the OX40 agonist ivuxolimab. The chain recombines TRBV5-4 with TRBJ2-2; D is unresolved. The CDR3 protein is CASKAPNTGELFF. The DNA for the CDR3 is TGTGCCAGCAAGGCCCCGAACACCGGGGAGCTGTTTTTT. The entire variable domain, with the rest obtained from reference TRBV5-4 and TRBJ2-2, is as follows: ETGVTQSPTHLIKTRGQQVTLRCSSQSGHNTVSWYQQALGQGPQFIFQYYREEENGRGNFPPRFSGLQFPNYSSELNVNALELDDSALYLCASKAPNTGELFFGEGSRLTVL.